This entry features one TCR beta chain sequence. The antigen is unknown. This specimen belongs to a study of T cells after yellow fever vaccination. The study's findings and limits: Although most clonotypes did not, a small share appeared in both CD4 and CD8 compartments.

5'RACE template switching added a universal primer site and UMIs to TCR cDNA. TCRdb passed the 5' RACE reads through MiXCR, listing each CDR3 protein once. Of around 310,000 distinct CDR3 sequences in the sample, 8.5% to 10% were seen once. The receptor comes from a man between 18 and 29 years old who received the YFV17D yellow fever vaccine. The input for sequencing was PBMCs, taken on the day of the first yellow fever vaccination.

In DNA form, the CDR3 reads TGTGCCAGCAGCCAAGATGGTGGGGGGTATTACAATGAGCAGTTCTTC. Its protein product is CASSQDGGGYYNEQFF. The chain is built from TRBV3-1 and TRBJ2-1; the D gene is possibly TRBD2 (6 bases). The germline V and J ends were trimmed by 0 bases and 4 bases, with 13 bases remaining between them. The CDR3 spans 16 residues. Germline V gene data show CDR1 as LGHDT and CDR2 as YNNKEL (reference sequence).